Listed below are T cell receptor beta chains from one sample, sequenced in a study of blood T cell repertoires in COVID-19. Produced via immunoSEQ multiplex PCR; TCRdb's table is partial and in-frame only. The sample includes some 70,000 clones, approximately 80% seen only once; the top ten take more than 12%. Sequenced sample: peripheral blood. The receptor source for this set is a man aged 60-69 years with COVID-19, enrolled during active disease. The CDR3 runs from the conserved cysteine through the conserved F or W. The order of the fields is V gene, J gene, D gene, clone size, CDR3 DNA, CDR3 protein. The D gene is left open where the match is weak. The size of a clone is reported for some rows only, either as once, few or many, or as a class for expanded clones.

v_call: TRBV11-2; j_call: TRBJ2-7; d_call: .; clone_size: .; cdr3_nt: TGTGCCAGCAGCTTAATCCCCCAGTACGAGCAGTACTTC; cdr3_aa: CASSLIPQYEQYF
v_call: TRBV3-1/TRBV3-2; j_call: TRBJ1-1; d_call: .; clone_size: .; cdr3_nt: TGTGCCAGCAGCCAGGGAGGGGTTAGCACTGAAGCTTTCTTT; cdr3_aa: CASSQGGVSTEAFF
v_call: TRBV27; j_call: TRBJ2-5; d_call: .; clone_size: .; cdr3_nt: TGTGCCAGCAGTTCAAGGATACAGCCTGAGACCCAGTACTTC; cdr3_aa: CASSSRIQPETQYF
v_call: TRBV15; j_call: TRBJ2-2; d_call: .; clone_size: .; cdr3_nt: TGTGCCACCAGCAGAGCTCCGATCGGGGGATCGAACACCGGGGAGCTGTTTTTT; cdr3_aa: CATSRAPIGGSNTGELFF
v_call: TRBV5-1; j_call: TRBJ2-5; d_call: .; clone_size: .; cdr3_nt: TGCGCCAGCAGCTTGGGAGCGATTCAAGAGACCCAGTACTTC; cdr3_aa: CASSLGAIQETQYF
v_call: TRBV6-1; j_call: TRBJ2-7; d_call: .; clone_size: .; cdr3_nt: TGTGCCAGCAGCCTGTCCAGGTCCTACGAGCAGTACTTC; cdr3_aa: CASSLSRSYEQYF
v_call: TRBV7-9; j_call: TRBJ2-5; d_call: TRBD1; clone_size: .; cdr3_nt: TGTGCCAGCAGCTCCTTAGTGGGGACAGGGGGAGCAGAGACCCAGTACTTC; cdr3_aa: CASSSLVGTGGAETQYF
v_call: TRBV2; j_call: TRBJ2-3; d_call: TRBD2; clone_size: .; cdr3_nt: TGTGCCAGCAGTCCTTTAGCGGGGGGACTTCGCACAGATACGCAGTATTTT; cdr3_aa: CASSPLAGGLRTDTQYF
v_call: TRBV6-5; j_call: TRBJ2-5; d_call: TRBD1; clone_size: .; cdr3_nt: TGTGCCAGCAGTTTGGCCGGGACAGGGAGAGAGACCCAGTACTTC; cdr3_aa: CASSLAGTGRETQYF
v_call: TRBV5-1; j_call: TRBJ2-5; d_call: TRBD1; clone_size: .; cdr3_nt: TGCGCCAGCAGCTTAGGGACAGTACAAGAGACCCAGTACTTC; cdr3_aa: CASSLGTVQETQYF
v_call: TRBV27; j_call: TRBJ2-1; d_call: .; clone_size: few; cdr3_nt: TGTGCCAGCAGTTTATGGTCCGCGGGGACGGGCAATGAGCAGTTCTTC; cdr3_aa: CASSLWSAGTGNEQFF
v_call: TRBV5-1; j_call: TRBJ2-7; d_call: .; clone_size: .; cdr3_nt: TGCGCCAGCAGGACAGGTCCCGAGCAGTACTTC; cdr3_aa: CASRTGPEQYF
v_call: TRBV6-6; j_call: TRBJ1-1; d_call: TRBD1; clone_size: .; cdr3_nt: TGTGCCAGCAGCCAACGGGACAGGAACACTGAAGCTTTCTTT; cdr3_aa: CASSQRDRNTEAFF
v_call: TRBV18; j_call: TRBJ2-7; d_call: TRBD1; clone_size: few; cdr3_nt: TGTGCCAGCTCACCTAACAGGGGGGAGAGAGAGCAGTACTTC; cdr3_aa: CASSPNRGEREQYF
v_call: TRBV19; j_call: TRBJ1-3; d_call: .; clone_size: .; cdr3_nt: TGTGCCAGTAGTGTGAACAGGCTCTCTGGAAACACCATATATTTT; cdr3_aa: CASSVNRLSGNTIYF
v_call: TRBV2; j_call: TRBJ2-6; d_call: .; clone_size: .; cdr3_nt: TGTGCCAGCATTCAGTCCTCTGGGGCCAACGTCCTGACTTTC; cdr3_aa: CASIQSSGANVLTF
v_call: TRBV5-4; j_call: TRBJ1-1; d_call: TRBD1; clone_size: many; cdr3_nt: TGTGCCAGCAGCTTGGCCCCACAGGGGGCGCCCACTGAAGCTTTCTTT; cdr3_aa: CASSLAPQGAPTEAFF
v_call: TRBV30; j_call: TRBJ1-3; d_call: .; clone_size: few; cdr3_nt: TGTGCCTGGGAGTTCGGTGGAAACACCATATATTTT; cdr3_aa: CAWEFGGNTIYF
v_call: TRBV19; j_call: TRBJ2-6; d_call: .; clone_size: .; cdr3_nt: TGTGCCAGTAGTATTCGGGGATCGGGGGCCAACGTCCTGACTTTC; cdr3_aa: CASSIRGSGANVLTF
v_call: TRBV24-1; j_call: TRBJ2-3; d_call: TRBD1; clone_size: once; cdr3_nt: TGTGCCACCGGATTATCGACAGGGACGAACACAGATACGCAGTATTTT; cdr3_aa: CATGLSTGTNTDTQYF
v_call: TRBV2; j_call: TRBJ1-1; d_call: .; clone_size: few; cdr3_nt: TGTGCCAGCAGTGAAACAGGTCTGAACACTGAAGCTTTCTTT; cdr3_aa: CASSETGLNTEAFF
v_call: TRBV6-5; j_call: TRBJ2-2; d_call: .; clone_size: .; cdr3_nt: TGTGCCAGCAGGCCAGAGAACACCGGGGAGCTGTTTTTT; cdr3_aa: CASRPENTGELFF
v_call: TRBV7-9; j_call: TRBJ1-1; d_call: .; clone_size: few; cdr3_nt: TGTGCCAGCAGCTCTACAGGGACTGAAGCTTTCTTT; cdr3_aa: CASSSTGTEAFF
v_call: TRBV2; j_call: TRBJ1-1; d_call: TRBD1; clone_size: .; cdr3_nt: TGTGCCAGCAGTCCGAAATCGACAGGGGAGGGGACTGAAGCTTTCTTT; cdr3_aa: CASSPKSTGEGTEAFF
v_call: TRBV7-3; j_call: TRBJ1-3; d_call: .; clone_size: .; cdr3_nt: TGTGCCAGCAGCTTCAGGGGCGCGAACACCATATATTTT; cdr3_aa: CASSFRGANTIYF
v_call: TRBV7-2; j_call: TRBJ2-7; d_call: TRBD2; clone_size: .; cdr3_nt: TGTGCCAGCAGCTCCCTAGCGGGAGGCTACGAGCAGTACTTC; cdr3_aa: CASSSLAGGYEQYF
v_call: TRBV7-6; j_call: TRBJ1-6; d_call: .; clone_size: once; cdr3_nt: TGTGCCAGCAGCCGGGGGACGGGCGCGAATTCACCCCTCCACTTT; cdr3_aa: CASSRGTGANSPLHF
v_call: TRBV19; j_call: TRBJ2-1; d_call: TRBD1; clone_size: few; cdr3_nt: TGTGCCAGTAGTCCACCGGGACAGGGGAGCAATGAGCAGTTCTTC; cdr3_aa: CASSPPGQGSNEQFF
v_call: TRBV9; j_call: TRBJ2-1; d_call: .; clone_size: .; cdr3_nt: TGTGCCAGCAGCCCTACGGGATATGAGCAGTTCTTC; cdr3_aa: CASSPTGYEQFF
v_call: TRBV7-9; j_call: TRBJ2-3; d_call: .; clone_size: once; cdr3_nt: TGTGCCAGCAGCTCCCCCATGGGCGGGACCGGGCGGACAGATACGCAGTATTTT; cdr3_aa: CASSSPMGGTGRTDTQYF
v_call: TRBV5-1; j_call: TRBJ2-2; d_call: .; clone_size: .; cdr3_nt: TGCGCCAGCAGCTCGTACGGGGTCGCACACACCGGGGAGCTGTTTTTT; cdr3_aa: CASSSYGVAHTGELFF
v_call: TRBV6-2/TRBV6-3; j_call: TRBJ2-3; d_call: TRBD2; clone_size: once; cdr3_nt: TGTGCCAGCAGTAAGTCGACGGGGGGACGCACAGATACGCAGTATTTT; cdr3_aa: CASSKSTGGRTDTQYF
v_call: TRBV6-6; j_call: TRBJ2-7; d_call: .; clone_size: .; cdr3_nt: TGTGCCAGCAGACTCGGACAGCTCTACGAGCAGTACTTC; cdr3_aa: CASRLGQLYEQYF
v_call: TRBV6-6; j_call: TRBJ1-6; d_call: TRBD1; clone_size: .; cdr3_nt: TGTGCCAGCAACACACAGGGGAATCATTCACCCCTCCACTTT; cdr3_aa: CASNTQGNHSPLHF
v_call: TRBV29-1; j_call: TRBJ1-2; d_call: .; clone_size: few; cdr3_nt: TGCAGCGTTGAAGATGTACAGAATGGCTACACCTTC; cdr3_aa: CSVEDVQNGYTF
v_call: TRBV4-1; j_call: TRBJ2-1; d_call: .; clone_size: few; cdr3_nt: TGCGCCAGCAGCCACCAGAGAGGACAAATCAATGAGCAGTTCTTC; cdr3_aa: CASSHQRGQINEQFF
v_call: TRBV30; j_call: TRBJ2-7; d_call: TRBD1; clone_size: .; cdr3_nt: TGTGCCTGGAGTATTACAGGGGGCGACGAGCAGTACTTC; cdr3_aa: CAWSITGGDEQYF
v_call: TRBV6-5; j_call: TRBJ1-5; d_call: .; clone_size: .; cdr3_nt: TGTGCCTCCCTAGGTCAGGGCGGCAATCAGCCCCAGCATTTT; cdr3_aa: CASLGQGGNQPQHF
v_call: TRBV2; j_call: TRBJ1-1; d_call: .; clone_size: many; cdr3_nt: TGTGCCAGTCTCGGACAGACTAACACTGAAGCTTTCTTT; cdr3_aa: CASLGQTNTEAFF
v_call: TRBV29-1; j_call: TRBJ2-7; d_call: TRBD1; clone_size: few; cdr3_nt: TGCAGCGCATCGGGACAGTCCTACGAGCAGTACTTC; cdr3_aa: CSASGQSYEQYF
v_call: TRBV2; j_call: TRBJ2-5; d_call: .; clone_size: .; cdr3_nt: TGTGCCAGCGTCACTTATCAGGGGCTGTGGGAGACCCAGTACTTC; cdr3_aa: CASVTYQGLWETQYF
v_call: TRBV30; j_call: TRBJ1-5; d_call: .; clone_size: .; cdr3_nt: TGTGCCTGGAGCCATACAGGGTTGGGTCAGCCCCAGCATTTT; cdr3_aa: CAWSHTGLGQPQHF
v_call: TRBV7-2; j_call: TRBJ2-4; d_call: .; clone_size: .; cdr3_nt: TGTGCCGCGCGGGTGGGTAACACCATTCAGTACTTC; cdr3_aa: CAARVGNTIQYF
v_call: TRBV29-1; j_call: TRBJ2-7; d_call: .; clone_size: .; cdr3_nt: TGCAGCGCCCAAGTGGGGAGTCGGGCTGGGCAGTACTTC; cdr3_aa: CSAQVGSRAGQYF
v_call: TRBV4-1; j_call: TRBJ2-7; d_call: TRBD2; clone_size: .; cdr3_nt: TGCGCCAGCAGCCAAGATCAGCGGGGGCCCTACGAGCAGTACTTC; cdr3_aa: CASSQDQRGPYEQYF
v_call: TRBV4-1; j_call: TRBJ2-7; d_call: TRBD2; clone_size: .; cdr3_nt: TGCGCCAGCAGCCACCAGGGACTAGCGGTCCCCTACGAGCAGTACTTC; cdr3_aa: CASSHQGLAVPYEQYF
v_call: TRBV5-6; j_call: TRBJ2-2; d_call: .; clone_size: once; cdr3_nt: TGTGCCAGCAGCTATCCAGGTACCGGGGAGCTGTTTTTT; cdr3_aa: CASSYPGTGELFF